Listed below are T cell receptor beta chains from one sample, sequenced in a study of T-cell reconstitution after alpha-beta-depleted transplantation in children. One entry per CDR3 protein results from TCRdb running MiXCR on the PCR reads. The sample records some 490,000 distinct CDR3 sequences, about an eighth being singletons. Specimen: PBMCs from the stem cell graft donor, collected from the stem cell graft. The receptors shown here come from a human donor who donated a stem cell graft to a child with combined immunodeficiency. Both conserved end residues are part of each CDR3. The D gene is left open where the match is weak. Clone size is shown for a subset of rows, as once, few, many or a class of expanded clone.

j_gene: TRBJ2-2; v_gene: TRBV9; abundance: many; d_gene: TRBD1; CDR3aa: CASSVRDRGGTGELFF; CDR3nt: TGTGCCAGCAGCGTCCGGGACAGGGGTGGCACCGGGGAGCTGTTTTTT
j_gene: TRBJ2-3; v_gene: TRBV15; abundance: -; d_gene: TRBD2; CDR3aa: CATSRDAPGGATDTQYF; CDR3nt: TGTGCCACCAGCAGAGATGCTCCGGGAGGAGCGACAGATACGCAGTATTTT
j_gene: TRBJ2-1; v_gene: TRBV29-1; abundance: many; d_gene: TRBD1; CDR3aa: CSGTGNNEQFF; CDR3nt: TGCAGCGGGACAGGGAACAATGAGCAGTTCTTC
j_gene: TRBJ2-7; v_gene: TRBV10-3; abundance: -; d_gene: -; CDR3aa: CAIGRESSYEQYF; CDR3nt: TGTGCCATCGGGCGAGAGTCCTCCTACGAGCAGTACTTC
j_gene: TRBJ1-1; v_gene: TRBV18; abundance: -; d_gene: -; CDR3aa: CASSPQGRDTEAFF; CDR3nt: TGTGCCAGCTCACCACAGGGGAGGGACACTGAAGCTTTCTTT
j_gene: TRBJ2-5; v_gene: TRBV30; abundance: -; d_gene: TRBD1; CDR3aa: CAWSWTGGETQYF; CDR3nt: TGTGCCTGGAGTTGGACAGGGGGAGAGACCCAGTACTTC
j_gene: TRBJ2-2; v_gene: TRBV7-2; abundance: few; d_gene: TRBD2; CDR3aa: CASSSLAGGRTGELFF; CDR3nt: TGTGCCAGCAGCTCCTTAGCGGGGGGACGAACCGGGGAGCTGTTTTTT
j_gene: TRBJ1-3; v_gene: TRBV12-3/TRBV12-4; abundance: -; d_gene: -; CDR3aa: CASGAGEGSGNTIYF; CDR3nt: TGTGCCTCCGGGGCGGGGGAAGGCTCTGGAAACACCATATATTTT
j_gene: TRBJ1-1; v_gene: TRBV30; abundance: few; d_gene: -; CDR3aa: CAWRVPNTEAFF; CDR3nt: TGTGCCTGGAGGGTGCCTAACACTGAAGCTTTCTTT
j_gene: TRBJ2-7; v_gene: TRBV10-3; abundance: many; d_gene: -; CDR3aa: CATGTGYSYEQYF; CDR3nt: TGTGCCACCGGAACAGGTTACTCCTACGAGCAGTACTTC
j_gene: TRBJ2-1; v_gene: TRBV13; abundance: -; d_gene: -; CDR3aa: CASSSPGDLDNEQFF; CDR3nt: TGTGCCAGCAGCTCTCCGGGAGACCTGGACAATGAGCAGTTCTTC
j_gene: TRBJ2-7; v_gene: TRBV6-1; abundance: few; d_gene: TRBD2; CDR3aa: CASSEAGWTSGGYEQYF; CDR3nt: TGTGCCAGCAGTGAAGCAGGGTGGACTAGCGGGGGTTACGAGCAGTACTTC
j_gene: TRBJ1-5; v_gene: TRBV12-5; abundance: many; d_gene: TRBD1; CDR3aa: CASGLVGVGQGEVNQPQHF; CDR3nt: TGTGCTAGTGGTTTGGTAGGAGTAGGTCAGGGGGAAGTAAATCAGCCCCAGCATTTT
j_gene: TRBJ2-3; v_gene: TRBV7-2; abundance: few; d_gene: TRBD2; CDR3aa: CASSLAQWRGGPDTQYF; CDR3nt: TGTGCCAGCAGCTTAGCGCAGTGGCGGGGGGGGCCAGATACGCAGTATTTT
j_gene: TRBJ2-6; v_gene: TRBV7-2; abundance: few; d_gene: -; CDR3aa: CASSLGVGGANVLTF; CDR3nt: TGTGCCAGCAGCCTGGGGGTGGGAGGGGCCAACGTCCTGACTTTC
j_gene: TRBJ2-3; v_gene: TRBV7-8; abundance: few; d_gene: -; CDR3aa: CASSMRRDKASTDTQYF; CDR3nt: TGTGCCAGCAGCATGCGAAGGGACAAGGCTAGCACAGATACGCAGTATTTT
j_gene: TRBJ1-2; v_gene: TRBV6-1; abundance: few; d_gene: -; CDR3aa: CASTEGRDFYGYTF; CDR3nt: TGTGCCAGCACCGAGGGCAGGGATTTTTATGGCTACACCTTC
j_gene: TRBJ2-1; v_gene: TRBV29-1; abundance: many; d_gene: -; CDR3aa: CSVDPGGGPYNEQFF; CDR3nt: TGCAGCGTTGATCCAGGTGGGGGGCCTTACAATGAGCAGTTCTTC
j_gene: TRBJ2-3; v_gene: TRBV7-7; abundance: -; d_gene: -; CDR3aa: CASSVGRDWGTDTQYF; CDR3nt: TGTGCCAGCAGCGTAGGCCGGGATTGGGGCACAGATACGCAGTATTTT
j_gene: TRBJ2-7; v_gene: TRBV4-3; abundance: -; d_gene: TRBD2; CDR3aa: CASSHLLAGASYEQYF; CDR3nt: TGCGCCAGCAGCCACCTTCTAGCGGGAGCGTCCTACGAGCAGTACTTC
j_gene: TRBJ2-3; v_gene: TRBV30; abundance: -; d_gene: -; CDR3aa: CAWLPRSTDTQYF; CDR3nt: TGTGCCTGGTTGCCGCGGAGCACAGATACGCAGTATTTT
j_gene: TRBJ2-1; v_gene: TRBV7-2; abundance: few; d_gene: -; CDR3aa: CASKTVNDNEQFF; CDR3nt: TGTGCCAGCAAGACCGTCAATGACAATGAGCAGTTCTTC
j_gene: TRBJ2-2; v_gene: TRBV27; abundance: many; d_gene: -; CDR3aa: CASSFWGVGELFF; CDR3nt: TGTGCCAGCAGTTTTTGGGGGGTCGGGGAGCTGTTTTTT
j_gene: TRBJ1-5; v_gene: TRBV20-1; abundance: few; d_gene: -; CDR3aa: CSARSLQGGDQPQHF; CDR3nt: TGCAGTGCTAGATCTCTACAGGGTGGGGATCAGCCCCAGCATTTT
j_gene: TRBJ2-1; v_gene: TRBV5-6; abundance: -; d_gene: -; CDR3aa: CASSLVDEGLYYNEQFF; CDR3nt: TGTGCCAGCAGCTTGGTGGATGAGGGACTCTACTACAATGAGCAGTTCTTC
j_gene: TRBJ1-6; v_gene: TRBV6-1; abundance: -; d_gene: -; CDR3aa: CASSGRGPRGSPLHF; CDR3nt: TGTGCCAGCAGTGGCAGGGGTCCTCGAGGTTCACCCCTCCACTTT
j_gene: TRBJ2-3; v_gene: TRBV6-5; abundance: -; d_gene: -; CDR3aa: CASSYSDIRDTQYF; CDR3nt: TGTGCCAGCAGTTACTCGGACATAAGGGATACGCAGTATTTT
j_gene: TRBJ2-2; v_gene: TRBV27; abundance: many; d_gene: TRBD1; CDR3aa: CASGFPGQGNTGELFF; CDR3nt: TGTGCCAGCGGGTTTCCGGGACAGGGGAACACCGGGGAGCTGTTTTTT
j_gene: TRBJ2-3; v_gene: TRBV20-1; abundance: -; d_gene: -; CDR3aa: CSLPIRGGYTDTQYF; CDR3nt: TGCAGCCTCCCCATAAGGGGGGGATACACAGATACGCAGTATTTT
j_gene: TRBJ2-1; v_gene: TRBV24-1; abundance: few; d_gene: -; CDR3aa: CATSDGYRANSYNEQFF; CDR3nt: TGTGCCACCAGTGATGGGTACAGGGCCAATTCCTACAATGAGCAGTTCTTC
j_gene: TRBJ2-7; v_gene: TRBV20-1; abundance: few; d_gene: -; CDR3aa: CSAFPQPPTYEQYF; CDR3nt: TGCAGTGCTTTCCCCCAGCCGCCCACCTACGAGCAGTACTTC
j_gene: TRBJ2-1; v_gene: TRBV6-2/TRBV6-3; abundance: few; d_gene: TRBD1; CDR3aa: CASSYSAGGTEQFF; CDR3nt: TGTGCCAGCAGTTACTCGGCAGGGGGTACTGAGCAGTTCTTC
j_gene: TRBJ1-5; v_gene: TRBV21-1; abundance: -; d_gene: -; CDR3aa: CASSKALGRGLQPQHF; CDR3nt: TGTGCCAGCAGCAAAGCGCTCGGCAGGGGGCTTCAGCCCCAGCATTTT
j_gene: TRBJ2-2; v_gene: TRBV4-3; abundance: few; d_gene: -; CDR3aa: CASSPYYTGELFF; CDR3nt: TGCGCCAGCAGCCCGTATTATACCGGGGAGCTGTTTTTT
j_gene: TRBJ1-2; v_gene: TRBV25-1; abundance: -; d_gene: TRBD1; CDR3aa: CASSVGQGVYGYTF; CDR3nt: TGTGCCAGCAGTGTAGGACAGGGGGTTTATGGCTACACCTTC
j_gene: TRBJ2-3; v_gene: TRBV9; abundance: few; d_gene: TRBD2; CDR3aa: CASSVGGRADTQYF; CDR3nt: TGTGCCAGCAGCGTAGGCGGGAGGGCAGATACGCAGTATTTT
j_gene: TRBJ1-1; v_gene: TRBV7-2; abundance: -; d_gene: TRBD1; CDR3aa: CASSFLNRGWTEAFF; CDR3nt: TGTGCCAGCAGCTTCCTCAACAGGGGTTGGACTGAAGCTTTCTTT
j_gene: TRBJ2-3; v_gene: TRBV12-3/TRBV12-4; abundance: few; d_gene: TRBD2; CDR3aa: CASSSGGQYF; CDR3nt: TGTGCCAGCAGTTCGGGAGGCCAGTATTTT
j_gene: TRBJ2-5; v_gene: TRBV6-6; abundance: -; d_gene: -; CDR3aa: CATRNKVQETQYF; CDR3nt: TGTGCCACCCGAAACAAGGTTCAAGAGACCCAGTACTTC
j_gene: TRBJ2-3; v_gene: TRBV5-4; abundance: -; d_gene: TRBD1; CDR3aa: CASSHRDRGADTQYF; CDR3nt: TGTGCCAGCAGCCACCGGGACAGGGGTGCAGATACGCAGTATTTT
j_gene: TRBJ1-5; v_gene: TRBV2; abundance: few; d_gene: TRBD1; CDR3aa: CASSAHGTASNQPQHF; CDR3nt: TGTGCCAGCAGTGCACATGGGACAGCTAGCAATCAGCCCCAGCATTTT
j_gene: TRBJ2-1; v_gene: TRBV12-3/TRBV12-4; abundance: few; d_gene: -; CDR3aa: CASSYQGPYSYNEQFF; CDR3nt: TGTGCCAGCAGTTATCAGGGTCCGTACTCCTACAATGAGCAGTTCTTC
j_gene: TRBJ2-1; v_gene: TRBV7-3; abundance: few; d_gene: TRBD1; CDR3aa: CASSYRDRGSNEQFF; CDR3nt: TGTGCCAGCAGCTACAGGGACAGGGGTTCGAATGAGCAGTTCTTC
j_gene: TRBJ2-7; v_gene: TRBV7-6; abundance: few; d_gene: TRBD1; CDR3aa: CASSWDRGPSYEQYF; CDR3nt: TGTGCCAGCAGCTGGGACAGGGGCCCCTCCTACGAGCAGTACTTC
j_gene: TRBJ2-3; v_gene: TRBV5-1; abundance: -; d_gene: -; CDR3aa: CASSLDSSSTDTQYF; CDR3nt: TGCGCCAGCAGCTTGGACAGTTCTAGCACAGATACGCAGTATTTT
j_gene: TRBJ1-3; v_gene: TRBV11-2; abundance: -; d_gene: -; CDR3aa: CASSPQGPRSGNTIYF; CDR3nt: TGTGCCAGCAGCCCACAGGGTCCCCGCTCTGGAAACACCATATATTTT
j_gene: TRBJ2-5; v_gene: TRBV3-1; abundance: few; d_gene: TRBD2; CDR3aa: CASSQVGLAGPQETQYF; CDR3nt: TGTGCCAGCAGCCAAGTGGGACTAGCGGGACCGCAAGAGACCCAGTACTTC
j_gene: TRBJ2-3; v_gene: TRBV6-1; abundance: many; d_gene: TRBD2; CDR3aa: CASSPKAGGADTQYF; CDR3nt: TGTGCCAGCAGTCCTAAGGCGGGAGGGGCAGATACGCAGTATTTT
j_gene: TRBJ2-1; v_gene: TRBV12-3/TRBV12-4; abundance: many; d_gene: TRBD2; CDR3aa: CASSRSGIWDEQFF; CDR3nt: TGTGCCAGCAGCCGTAGCGGGATATGGGATGAGCAGTTCTTC
j_gene: TRBJ2-2; v_gene: TRBV4-3; abundance: many; d_gene: TRBD1; CDR3aa: CASSFTGVGTGELFF; CDR3nt: TGCGCCAGCAGCTTTACAGGGGTCGGGACCGGGGAGCTGTTTTTT
j_gene: TRBJ2-5; v_gene: TRBV12-3/TRBV12-4; abundance: -; d_gene: TRBD1; CDR3aa: CASSLDGLEGQGKETQYF; CDR3nt: TGTGCCAGCAGTTTAGATGGGTTGGAGGGACAGGGGAAGGAGACCCAGTACTTC
j_gene: TRBJ1-5; v_gene: TRBV7-9; abundance: few; d_gene: -; CDR3aa: CASSFAGYSNQPQHF; CDR3nt: TGTGCCAGCAGCTTTGCGGGGTACAGCAATCAGCCCCAGCATTTT
j_gene: TRBJ1-3; v_gene: TRBV12-3/TRBV12-4; abundance: -; d_gene: -; CDR3aa: CASSSVQGNTIYF; CDR3nt: TGTGCCAGCAGTTCTGTTCAGGGCAACACCATATATTTT
j_gene: TRBJ2-1; v_gene: TRBV12-3/TRBV12-4; abundance: many; d_gene: -; CDR3aa: CASSLYGDNEQFF; CDR3nt: TGTGCCAGCAGTTTATACGGCGACAATGAGCAGTTCTTC